The 12 T cell receptor beta chains presented below share a single source sample, sequenced in a study of radiation and T cells in renal cell carcinoma. TCRdb's copy holds only in-frame clones and misses some; the assay was immunoSEQ multiplex PCR. The sample lists some 64,000 clones; about 74% were seen once. The time point denotes: blood 4 weeks post-SBRT, at nephrectomy. As for treatment: 15 Gy SBRT to primary tumor, nephrectomy 4 weeks later. This specimen was blood, taken from a patient whose treatment included radiotherapy and nephrectomy. The receptor source for this set is a man aged 60 to 75 with renal cell carcinoma.

The chain carries TRBV6-1 and TRBJ1-3; D unclear. V lost 3 bases to trimming and J lost 2 bases, with 8 bases between them. This CDR3 region has 14 residues. The germline V gene encodes CDR1 MNHNS and CDR2 SASEGT. Written as DNA, the CDR3 is TGTGCCAGCAGTGACCGTAACCCTGGAAACACCATATATTTT. Encoded protein: CASSDRNPGNTIYF.

The V gene is TRBV19, the J gene TRBJ2-7; D not certain. Germline-derived CDR1 and CDR2 are LNHDA and SQIVND (reference sequence). The CDR3 runs to 14 residues. The V and J ends lost 3 bases and 3 bases respectively, with 12 bases between them. DNA for the CDR3: TGTGCCAGTAGTATTCAGCCAAGGAACTACGAGCAGTACTTC. It codes for CASSIQPRNYEQYF. The full variable domain, rest sourced from reference TRBV19 and TRBJ2-7, is DGGITQSPKYLFRKEGQNVTLSCEQNLNHDAMYWYRQDPGQGLRLIYYSQIVNDFQKGDIAEGYSVSREKKESFPLTVTSAQKNPTAFYLCASSIQPRNYEQYFGPGTRLTVT.

V is TRBV18 and J is TRBJ2-1, with D hard to call. Germline CDR1 KGHSH, CDR2 LQKENI. This CDR3 region has 15 residues. The germline V and J ends were trimmed by 4 bases and 3 bases, with 13 bases remaining between them. CDR3 in amino acids: CASSLLSTGYNEQFF. CDR3 nucleotide sequence: TGTGCCAGCTCACTATTATCGACGGGCTACAATGAGCAGTTCTTC.

The V call is TRBV6-1, the J call TRBJ2-1, with D maybe TRBD2 (6 bases). The germline V gene encodes CDR1 MNHNS and CDR2 SASEGT. The CDR3 is 18 residues long. With 3 bases removed from V and 1 base from J, the gap between germline ends came to 19 bases. Written as DNA, the CDR3 is TGTGCCAGCAGTGATTTAGCCTATCGGGAGAGATCCTACAATGAGCAGTTCTTC. Its translation is CASSDLAYRERSYNEQFF.

This clone was recorded once. The chain joins TRBV6-1 to TRBJ1-5; D remains unclear. The CDR3 is 13 amino acids. The V gene's germline CDR1 is MNHNS and CDR2 SASEGT. Trimming shortened V by 7 bases and J by 0 bases, and 7 bases separated the two germline ends. The DNA of the CDR3 is TGTGCCAGCAAGCGGGATAGCAATCAGCCCCAGCATTTT. Translating gives CASKRDSNQPQHF.

V usage is TRBV15 and J usage is TRBJ2-5; D remains unclear. CDR1 is LNHNV, CDR2 YYDKDF, per germline (reference sequence). The CDR3 covers 16 residues. The ends were cut back, 0 bases at V and 0 bases at J, with 11 bases in the middle. CDR3 in amino acids: CATSRDQGQYQETQYF. In nucleotides, the CDR3 is TGTGCCACCAGCAGAGATCAAGGGCAGTACCAAGAGACCCAGTACTTC.

The chain uses TRBV30 and TRBJ2-7; D not certain. Germline values: CDR1 GTSNPN, CDR2 SVGIG (reference sequence). This CDR3 contains 13 residues. Between the trimmed V and J ends, which lost 0 bases and 2 bases, there was a span of 8 bases. CDR3 bases: TGTGCCTGGAGTGTACTTTTGACCTACGAGCAGTACTTC. Translation: CAWSVLLTYEQYF.

The V gene is TRBV11-3, the J gene TRBJ2-5; perhaps TRBD2 as D (5 bases). The CDR3 is 14 residues long. Trimming removed 7 bases from V and 5 bases from J, with 17 bases in between. Germline assignment: CDR1 SGHNT and CDR2 YENEEA. CDR3 nucleotide sequence: TGTGCCAGCACCACAAGCCCCGGCGGGGAGACCCAGTACTTC. Protein sequence: CASTTSPGGETQYF.

The V gene is TRBV19, the J gene TRBJ1-2; 9 bases are a match to TRBD1. CDR3 length equals 13 residues. Trimming took 7 bases from V and 4 from J; bases not matched to a gene: 4. In germline, CDR1 is LNHDA, CDR2 SQIVND (reference sequence). The CDR3 here is CASNRDRAYGYTF. The CDR3 DNA is TGTGCCAGTAACCGGGACAGGGCCTATGGCTACACCTTC. Full variable domain (remainder filled in from reference TRBV19 and TRBJ1-2): DGGITQSPKYLFRKEGQNVTLSCEQNLNHDAMYWYRQDPGQGLRLIYYSQIVNDFQKGDIAEGYSVSREKKESFPLTVTSAQKNPTAFYLCASNRDRAYGYTFGSGTRLTVV.

The gene calls are TRBV6-1 and TRBJ2-6, with 7 bases lining up with TRBD2. V lost 8 bases and J lost 3; bases outside the gene matches: 7. The V gene's germline CDR1 is MNHNS and CDR2 SASEGT. The CDR3 is 15 amino acids. The CDR3 DNA follows: TGTGCCAGCGGGAGGGGTACAGATGGGGCCAACGTCCTGACTTTC. This codes for CASGRGTDGANVLTF.

This clone has more than one count but fewer than ten. The chain carries TRBV7-9 and TRBJ2-1; 12 bases match TRBD2. This CDR3 contains 18 residues. The germline CDR1 and CDR2 sequences are SEHNR and FQNEAQ (reference sequence). V lost 2 bases and J lost 8; bases outside the gene matches: 13. In nucleotides, the CDR3 is TGTGCCAGCAGCTTAAACCTCCTAGCGGGAGGGCCTCGAGATGAGCAGTTCTTC. This codes for CASSLNLLAGGPRDEQFF.

This clone showed up just once. J is TRBJ2-5 and V is TRBV28; D is tentatively TRBD1 or TRBD2 (6 bases each). Germline CDR1 reads MDHEN; CDR2 reads SYDVKM. V lost 5 bases and J 5 bases, leaving 18 bases between the germline ends. The CDR3 runs to 15 residues. CDR3 residues: CASSTVLEGGETQYF. DNA of the CDR3: TGTGCCAGCAGTACGGTCCTGGAAGGGGGGGAGACCCAGTACTTC.